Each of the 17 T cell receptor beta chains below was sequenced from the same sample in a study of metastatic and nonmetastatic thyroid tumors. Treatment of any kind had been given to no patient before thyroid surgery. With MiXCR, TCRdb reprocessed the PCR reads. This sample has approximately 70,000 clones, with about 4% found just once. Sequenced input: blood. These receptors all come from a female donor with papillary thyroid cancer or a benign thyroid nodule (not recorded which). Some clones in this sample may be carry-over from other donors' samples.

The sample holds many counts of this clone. The CDR3 bases are TGTGCCAGCAGTGACCCCTCTTGGGGAAGCACTGAAGCTTTCTTT. Protein product: CASSDPSWGSTEAFF. The chain couples TRBV2 to TRBJ1-1, with no clear D. V was shortened by 3 bases and J by 4 bases, with 15 bases between the two germline ends. Germline CDR1 and CDR2: SNHLY and FYNNEI. This CDR3 is built from 15 residues.

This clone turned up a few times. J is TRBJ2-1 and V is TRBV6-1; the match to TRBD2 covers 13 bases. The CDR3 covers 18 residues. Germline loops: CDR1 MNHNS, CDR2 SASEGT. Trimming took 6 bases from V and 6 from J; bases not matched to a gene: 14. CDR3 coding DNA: TGTGCCAGCAGGGCGGCTGGACTAGCGGGGGTGCTGGTCAATGAGCAGTTCTTC. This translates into CASRAAGLAGVLVNEQFF.

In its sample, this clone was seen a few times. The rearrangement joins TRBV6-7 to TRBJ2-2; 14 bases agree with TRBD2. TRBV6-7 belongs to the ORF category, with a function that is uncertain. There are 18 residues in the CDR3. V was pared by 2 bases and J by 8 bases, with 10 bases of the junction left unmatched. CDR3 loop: CASSYGTSGSGGTGELFF. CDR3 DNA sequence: TGTGCCAGCAGTTACGGGACTAGCGGGAGCGGGGGCACAGGGGAGCTGTTTTTT.

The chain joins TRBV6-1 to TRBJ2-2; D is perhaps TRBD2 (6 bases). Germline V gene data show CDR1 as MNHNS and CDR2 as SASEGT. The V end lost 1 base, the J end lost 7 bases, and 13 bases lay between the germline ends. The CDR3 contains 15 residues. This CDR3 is CASSEVRGSGGELFF. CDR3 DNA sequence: TGTGCCAGCAGTGAAGTTCGGGGGTCGGGCGGGGAGCTGTTTTTT.

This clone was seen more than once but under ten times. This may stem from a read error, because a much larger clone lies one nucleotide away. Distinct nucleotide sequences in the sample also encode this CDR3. The CDR3 DNA reads TGTGCCAGCAGTTTAGCTGGGGACTACTACGAGCAGCACTTC. This translates into CASSLAGDYYEQHF. This chain joins TRBV12-3 or TRBV12-4 and TRBJ2-7; 7 bases line up with TRBD2. The CDR3 totals 14 residues.

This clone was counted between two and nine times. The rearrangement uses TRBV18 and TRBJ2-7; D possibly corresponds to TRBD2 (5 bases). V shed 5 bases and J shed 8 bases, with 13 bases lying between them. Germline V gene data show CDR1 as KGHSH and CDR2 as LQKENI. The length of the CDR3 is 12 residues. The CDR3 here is CASSGSRYQQYF. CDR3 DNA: TGTGCCAGCTCAGGGAGCCGATACCAGCAGTACTTC.

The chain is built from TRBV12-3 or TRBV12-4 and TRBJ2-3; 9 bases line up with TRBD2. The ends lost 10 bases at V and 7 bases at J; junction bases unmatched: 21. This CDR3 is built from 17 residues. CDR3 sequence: CATSRRRGGFSRYTQYF. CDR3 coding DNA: TGTGCCACCTCCCGGCGGCGGGGGGGATTCAGCAGATATACGCAGTATTTT.

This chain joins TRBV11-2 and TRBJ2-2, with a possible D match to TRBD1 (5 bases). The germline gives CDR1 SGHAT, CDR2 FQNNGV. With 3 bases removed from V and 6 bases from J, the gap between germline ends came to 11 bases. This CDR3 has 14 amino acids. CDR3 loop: CASSFLRAPGELFF. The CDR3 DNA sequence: TGTGCCAGCAGCTTCCTCAGGGCTCCCGGGGAGCTGTTTTTT.

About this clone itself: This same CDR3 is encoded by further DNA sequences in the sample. The CDR3 bases are TGTGCCACCAGCACAGGCCCCCTCCGACGAGACAGAGGGCGGCAGGGAAAAAACATTCAGTACTTC. Its protein is CATSTGPLRRDRGRQGKNIQYF. This chain joins TRBV15 and TRBJ2-4; the D gene could be TRBD1 or TRBD2 (5 bases each). The germline CDR1 and CDR2 sequences are LNHNV and YYDKDF (reference sequence). CDR3 length: 22 amino acids. The germline V and J ends were trimmed by 4 bases and 4 bases, with 35 bases remaining between them.

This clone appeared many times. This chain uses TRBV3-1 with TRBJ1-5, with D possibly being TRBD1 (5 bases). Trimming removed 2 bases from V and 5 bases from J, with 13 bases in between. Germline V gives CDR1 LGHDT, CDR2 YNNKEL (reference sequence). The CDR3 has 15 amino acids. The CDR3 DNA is TGTGCCAGCAGCCAATCAGGCAGGGTGGATCAGCCCCAGCATTTT. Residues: CASSQSGRVDQPQHF.

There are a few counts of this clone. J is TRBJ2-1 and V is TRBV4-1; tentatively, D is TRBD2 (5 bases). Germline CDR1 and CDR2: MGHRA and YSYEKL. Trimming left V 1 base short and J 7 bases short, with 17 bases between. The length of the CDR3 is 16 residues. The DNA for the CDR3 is TGCGCCAGCAGCCAAGGGGCCGGGGTGGGCTTTAATGAGCAGTTCTTC. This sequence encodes CASSQGAGVGFNEQFF.

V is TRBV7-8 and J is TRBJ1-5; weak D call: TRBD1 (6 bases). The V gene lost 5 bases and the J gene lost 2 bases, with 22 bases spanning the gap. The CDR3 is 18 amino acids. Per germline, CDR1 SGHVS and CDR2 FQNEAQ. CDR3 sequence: CASSVTGTWMGGNQPQHF. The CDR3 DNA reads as TGTGCCAGCAGCGTCACAGGGACCTGGATGGGGGGCAATCAGCCCCAGCATTTT.

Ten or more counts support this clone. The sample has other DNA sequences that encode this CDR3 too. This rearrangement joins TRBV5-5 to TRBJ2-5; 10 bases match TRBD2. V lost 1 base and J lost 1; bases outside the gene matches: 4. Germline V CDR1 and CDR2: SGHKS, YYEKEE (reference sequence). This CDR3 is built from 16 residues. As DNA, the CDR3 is TGTGCCAGCAGCTTGTCGAGCGGGAGGGGCCAAGAGACCCAGTACTTC. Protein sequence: CASSLSSGRGQETQYF. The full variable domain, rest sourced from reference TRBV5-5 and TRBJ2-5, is DAGVTQSPTHLIKTRGQQVTLRCSPISGHKSVSWYQQVLGQGPQFIFQYYEKEERGRGNFPDRFSARQFPNYSSELNVNALLLGDSALYLCASSLSSGRGQETQYFGPGTRLLVL.

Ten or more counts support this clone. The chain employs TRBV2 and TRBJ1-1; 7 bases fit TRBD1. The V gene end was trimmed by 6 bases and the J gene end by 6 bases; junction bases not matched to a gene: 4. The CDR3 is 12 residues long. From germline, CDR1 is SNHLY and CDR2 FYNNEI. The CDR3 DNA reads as TGTGCCAGCAGCGGACAGGTACCTGAAGCTTTCTTT. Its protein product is CASSGQVPEAFF.

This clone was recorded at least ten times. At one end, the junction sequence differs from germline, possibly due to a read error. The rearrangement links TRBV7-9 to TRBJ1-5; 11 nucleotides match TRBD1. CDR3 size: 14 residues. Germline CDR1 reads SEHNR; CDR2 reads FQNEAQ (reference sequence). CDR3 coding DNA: TGTGCCGGCAGCATAGGGACAGGGGGACAGCCCCAGCATTTT. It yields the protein CAGSIGTGGQPQHF.

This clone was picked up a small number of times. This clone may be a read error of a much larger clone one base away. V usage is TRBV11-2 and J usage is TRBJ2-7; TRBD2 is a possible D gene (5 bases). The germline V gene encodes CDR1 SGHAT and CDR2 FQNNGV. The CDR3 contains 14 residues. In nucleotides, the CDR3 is TGTGACAGCAGCTTAACAGACGGGATCTACGAGCAGTACTTC. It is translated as CDSSLTDGIYEQYF.

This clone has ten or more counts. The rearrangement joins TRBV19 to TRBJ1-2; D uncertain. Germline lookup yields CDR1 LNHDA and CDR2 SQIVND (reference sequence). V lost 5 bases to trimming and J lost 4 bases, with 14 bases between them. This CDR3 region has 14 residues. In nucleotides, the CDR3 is TGTGCCAGTAGTCCGGCGATGGGCGGCTATGGCTACACCTTC. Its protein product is CASSPAMGGYGYTF.